The entry below describes one T cell receptor (beta chain). Its antigen target is currently unknown. Qualities for individual bases were not recorded, and no much larger clone is one base off. The entry originates in a study of blood T cell repertoires in COVID-19 (dated by TCRdb to the early 2020s). Notes on the research overall: Samples covering the acute and convalescent phases of COVID-19 were provided by collaborators in the United States, Italy and Spain. The material from the prospective study consisted of cDNA or gDNA derived from T cells, B-cell-depleted T cells, or PBMCs. Deeply sampled blood TCRbeta repertoires from subjects exposed to, actively infected with, or recovered from COVID-19 were included in the dataset. The repertoires were released in a freely available public database meant as a resource for research on the immune response to SARS-CoV-2. The samples were drawn from two sources: the first 160 participants of the ongoing ImmuneRACE study, and 950 to 1,500 subjects contributed by 6 global collaborators. Sample metadata almost always included a de-identified subject ID, COVID-19 status, age in years and sex. Where HLA class I and class II types were available, the types were taken from metadata supplied by the sample provider, not from assay-based typing. What the research found in general, with its limitations: The quantity of clinical and demographic metadata differed by source and by participant and was supplied without curation.

CDR3 length: 15 amino acids, cysteine to phenylalanine. Only CDR3 DNA is held: 45 bases, read in frame from base 1. V gives up 0 bases and J gives up 4 bases, and the segment between their germline ends measures 10 bases. The germline V gene (reference sequence) specifies LGHDT as CDR1 and YNNKEL as CDR2. TCRbeta CDR3 regions were amplified from genomic DNA using the immunoSEQ Assay, a bias-controlled multiplex PCR. The study's processing was this. The number of nucleated cells in each sample was estimated by amplification of reference gene primers within the assay. To quantify the absolute abundance of each unique TCRbeta CDR3 rearrangement, sequence reads were collapsed and filtered. For each sample, productive Simpson clonality was calculated as the square root of Simpson's diversity index over productive rearrangements. Here the immuneACCESS table is served through TCRdb, limited to in-frame sequences with V and J called. Missing clones are a known gap in these copies; in checked studies unresolved V genes cover under half, and the rest lacks a known reason. D and trimming come from the DNA, and the V and J calls and clone size come from that table. This sample lists under 25,000 clones; approximately 80% were detected once. Of the sample, about 48% is held by the ten largest clones.

The collaborating institutions used their own protocols to collect whole blood in K2EDTA tubes. For TCRbeta analysis, collaborators shipped samples as frozen whole blood, isolated PBMCs, or DNA extracted from either of those sample types. The V and J genes are TRBV3-1 (or the pseudogene TRBV3-2) and TRBJ2-4, and possibly TRBD1, on 6 matching bases. The sequencing input was peripheral blood. This sequence was found in a man between 65 and 80 years old with acute or convalescent COVID-19. The nucleotide sequence reads TGTGCCAGCAGCCAAGAAACCACAGGGAAAAACATTCAGTACTTC. This sequence encodes CASSQETTGKNIQYF.